The T cell receptor (beta chain) described here comes from a study of T cell responses to AZD1222 COVID-19 vaccine. Pooling of second doses given at about 4 or about 12 weeks was done. Points from the study as a whole: Baseline serostatus was positive in only a handful of AZD1222 recipients. An increase in Spike-specific TCR breadth and depth was observed after two AZD1222 doses. The donors showed a predominance of white British ancestry and of females, with possible underestimation of clonal diversity.

The CDR3 is 15 residues long. Germline loops: CDR1 SEHNR, CDR2 FQNEAQ (reference sequence). The V end lost 2 bases, the J end lost 4 bases, and 14 bases lay between the germline ends. About this clone itself: Its cognate antigen is unknown.

The repertoire was sequenced with immunoSEQ multiplex PCR; TCRdb's copy has only in-frame clones and lacks some. The sample lists roughly 150,000 clones; 92% were seen once. The sequences come from peripheral blood, collected 28 days after the second AZD1222 dose. The receptor's source is an adult who received the AZD1222 COVID-19 vaccine. The chain couples TRBV7-9 to TRBJ2-5; possible D gene TRBD2, 5 bases. This CDR3 reads CASSLRAGGGETQYF. The DNA for the CDR3 is TGTGCCAGCAGCTTACGTGCAGGAGGAGGAGAGACCCAGTACTTC. Drawing the rest from reference TRBV7-9 and TRBJ2-5, the complete variable domain is DTGVSQNPRHKITKRGQNVTFRCDPISEHNRLYWYRQTLGQGPEFLTYFQNEAQLEKSRLLSDRFSAERPKGSFSTLEIQRTEQGDSAMYLCASSLRAGGGETQYFGPGTRLLVL.